The clone carrying this TCR beta chain was counted at least ten times. The data belong to a study of T cells in Graves' hyperthyroidism and ophthalmopathy. Amplification yielded TCR beta CDR3 regions, with RNA transcripts as the source. A set of HTBI primers served as the primers for a first-round RT-PCR of the TCR CDR3. A single record per CDR3 protein comes from TCRdb applying MiXCR to the multiplex PCR reads. The profile shows about 290,000 distinct CDR3 sequences, approximately 13% of them singletons. From germline, CDR1 is SEHNR and CDR2 FQNEAQ (reference sequence). Deletions cut 5 bases from V and 4 bases from J, with 17 bases between. The CDR3 runs 16 residues.

The chain combines TRBV7-9 with TRBJ2-2; tentatively, D is TRBD1 (5 bases). The sample was blood. The source is a middle-aged woman with Graves' hyperthyroidism. CDR3 residues: CASSPHAAQGTGELFF. The CDR3 region has the DNA TGTGCCAGCAGCCCTCACGCGGCCCAGGGCACCGGGGAGCTGTTTTTT.